A selection of T cell receptor beta chains follows, all from one sample in a study of T cell responses to AZD1222 COVID-19 vaccine. Libraries were prepared by immunoSEQ multiplex PCR; TCRdb keeps only in-frame clonotypes and omits some of them. This sample yields around 99,000 clones, of which about nine tenths are seen a single time; roughly 4.3% belongs to the top ten. Material: peripheral blood, obtained on day 0 of AZD1222 vaccination. All receptors derive from an adult in good health. CDR3s include the opening cysteine and the closing phenylalanine or tryptophan. The D gene is left open where the match is weak. Size tells how often a clone was seen (once, few, many) or the class of an expanded clone, and some rows leave it out.

few	TRBJ1-3	-	TRBV18	CASSPPVLERGDSGNTIYF	TGTGCCAGCTCACCACCGGTTTTAGAGCGAGGAGACTCTGGAAACACCATATATTTT
once	TRBJ1-6	-	TRBV3-1/TRBV3-2	CASSRKNILANNSPLHF	TGTGCCAGCAGCCGCAAAAATATTTTGGCGAATAATTCACCCCTCCACTTT
-	TRBJ1-1	-	TRBV12-3/TRBV12-4	CASTKTANTEAFF	TGTGCCAGCACCAAGACGGCGAACACTGAAGCTTTCTTT
-	TRBJ1-2	-	TRBV16	CASSQSYGGAPWGYTF	TGTGCCAGCAGCCAATCGTATGGGGGGGCCCCCTGGGGCTACACCTTC
-	TRBJ2-7	TRBD1	TRBV6-5	CASRQTGTGSYEQYF	TGTGCCAGCAGACAAACCGGGACAGGGTCATACGAGCAGTACTTC
-	TRBJ2-7	-	TRBV7-9	CASSPKSRDEQYF	TGTGCCAGCAGCCCCAAATCAAGGGACGAGCAGTACTTC
many	TRBJ2-1	-	TRBV11-3	CASSQAGEQFF	TGTGCCAGCAGCCAAGCGGGCGAGCAGTTCTTC
-	TRBJ2-5	TRBD1	TRBV6-1	CASSEGQVSLETQYF	TGTGCCAGCAGTGAGGGACAGGTGTCTTTGGAGACCCAGTACTTC
-	TRBJ1-1	-	TRBV11-3	CASSPTRNTEAFF	TGTGCCAGCAGCCCCACGCGAAACACTGAAGCTTTCTTT
-	TRBJ2-2	-	TRBV5-1	CASSLARETWRGHTGELFF	TGCGCCAGCAGCTTGGCCAGGGAGACGTGGCGGGGACACACCGGGGAGCTGTTTTTT
-	TRBJ2-2	TRBD2	TRBV2	CASTSLAGGLGELFF	TGTGCCAGCACTTCGCTAGCGGGAGGTCTCGGGGAGCTGTTTTTT
-	TRBJ1-5	TRBD1	TRBV16	CASSRQGGNQPQHF	TGTGCCAGCAGCCGACAGGGGGGAAATCAGCCCCAGCATTTT
once	TRBJ2-1	-	TRBV5-1	CASSLRPGGETEQFF	TGCGCCAGCAGCTTGCGACCAGGGGGGGAAACTGAGCAGTTCTTC
many	TRBJ1-1	-	TRBV29-1	CSVPKNTEAFF	TGCAGCGTTCCCAAGAACACTGAAGCTTTCTTT
-	TRBJ2-5	TRBD2	TRBV9	CASSVELAGGSETQYF	TGTGCCAGCAGCGTAGAACTAGCGGGGGGTTCAGAGACCCAGTACTTC
few	TRBJ2-7	-	TRBV6-5	CASSYGLAVEQYF	TGTGCCAGCAGTTACGGGCTAGCAGTCGAGCAGTACTTC
-	TRBJ1-2	-	TRBV5-1	CASSLGGLDYGYTF	TGCGCCAGCAGCTTGGGGGGGCTTGACTATGGCTACACCTTC
-	TRBJ1-5	-	TRBV6-6	CASGRGPSSNQPQHF	TGTGCCTCCGGGAGGGGTCCATCTAGCAATCAGCCCCAGCATTTT
-	TRBJ2-1	TRBD2	TRBV5-1	CASRTSGSLTYNEQFF	TGCGCCAGCAGAACTAGCGGGAGTCTGACCTACAATGAGCAGTTCTTC
-	TRBJ1-2	TRBD1	TRBV19	CASSIGGNTGDHNYGYTF	TGTGCCAGTAGTATTGGTGGTAATACAGGGGATCATAACTATGGCTACACCTTC
-	TRBJ1-1	-	TRBV3-1/TRBV3-2	CASSQGKGLNTEAFF	TGTGCCAGCAGCCAAGGGAAGGGACTGAACACTGAAGCTTTCTTT
-	TRBJ1-3	-	TRBV7-2	CASSEGGAGNTIYF	TGTGCCAGCAGCGAGGGGGGGGCTGGAAACACCATATATTTT
few	TRBJ2-3	-	TRBV4-1	CASSLGGVDTQYF	TGCGCCAGCAGTCTAGGAGGGGTAGATACGCAGTATTTT
-	TRBJ2-3	-	TRBV5-1	CASSFREDTQYF	TGCGCCAGCAGCTTTAGGGAGGATACGCAGTATTTT
once	TRBJ1-1	-	TRBV3-1/TRBV3-2	CASSQGGVGTEAFF	TGTGCCAGCAGCCAAGGGGGAGTGGGCACTGAAGCTTTCTTT
-	TRBJ2-5	TRBD2	TRBV4-1	CASSSKIGVLAGGGETQYF	TGCGCCAGCAGCTCGAAGATAGGAGTGTTGGCGGGGGGAGGGGAGACCCAGTACTTC
once	TRBJ2-3	-	TRBV5-1	CASSLVRWEEDTQYF	TGCGCCAGCAGCTTGGTGCGGTGGGAGGAAGATACGCAGTATTTT